Below, one T cell receptor beta chain is given with its context. The antigen remains unidentified. These data belong to a study of monozygotic twins with inflammatory bowel disease. Study-level points and caveats: IBD-affected twins scored below their healthy co-twins in TCRbeta diversity (inverse Simpson).

The CDR3 runs to 16 residues. The germline gives CDR1 ENHRY, CDR2 SYGVKD. Generation of cDNA took place in eight separate reactions per sample. Reanalyzing the 5' RACE reads, TCRdb keeps one entry per CDR3 protein, without DNA. This table holds 350,000 to 400,000 distinct CDR3 sequences. The clonotype was recovered from a human donor with ulcerative colitis or Crohn's disease, or a healthy co-twin of an affected twin (not recorded which). Source material: blood. The rearrangement uses TRBV10-3 and TRBJ1-2; TCRdb proposes TRBD1, but this gene call is untestable without DNA. CDR3 sequence: CAISESPDRLDIGYTF.